The rows below give T cell receptor beta chains drawn from one sample of a study of CD8 T cells in Susac syndrome. From the immunoSEQ multiplex PCR reads, TCRdb called clonotypes with MiXCR, one entry per CDR3 protein. The sample carries some 95,000 distinct CDR3 sequences, roughly 93% recorded once. Sequencing was performed on CD8+ T cells from PBMCs. The receptors stem from a human donor in good health. CDR3s include the opening cysteine and the closing phenylalanine or tryptophan. D genes are given only for firm matches. A clone size is listed for some rows: how often the clone was seen (once, few, many), or a class if it is expanded.

cdr3_aa cdr3_nt j_call d_call clone_size v_call
CASSRTGEDQPQHF TGCGCCAGCAGCCGGACAGGGGAGGATCAGCCCCAGCATTTT TRBJ1-5 TRBD1 . TRBV5-1
CASSLIGGPYNEQFF TGCGCCAGCAGTCTGATAGGGGGCCCCTACAATGAGCAGTTCTTC TRBJ2-1 TRBD1 . TRBV10-2
CASSLGEGYTF TGCGCCAGCAGCTTAGGAGAAGGCTACACCTTC TRBJ1-2 . . TRBV5-1
CATSRDLQGATYEQYF TGTGCCACCAGCAGAGATCTTCAGGGGGCGACGTACGAGCAGTACTTC TRBJ2-7 TRBD1 . TRBV15
CASSSGYEQYF TGTGCCAGTAGTTCCGGTTACGAGCAGTACTTC TRBJ2-7 . few TRBV19
CASAWRGKETQYF TGTGCCAGCGCCTGGAGAGGAAAAGAGACCCAGTACTTC TRBJ2-5 . once TRBV7-9
CASSDRGADEQFF TGTGCCAGCAGCGACCGCGGGGCCGATGAGCAGTTCTTC TRBJ2-1 . . TRBV7-9
CASSQEGAPYEQYF TGTGCCAGCAGTCAAGAGGGGGCACCCTACGAGCAGTACTTC TRBJ2-7 TRBD1 . TRBV2
CASSFEGNTEAFF TGTGCCAGCAGTTTTGAGGGGAACACTGAAGCTTTCTTT TRBJ1-1 . . TRBV12-3/TRBV12-4
CASSFAVENTDTQYF TGTGCCAGCAGTTTCGCAGTGGAGAACACAGATACGCAGTATTTT TRBJ2-3 . once TRBV3-1
CASSLDASMGPQHF TGTGCCAGCAGCTTAGATGCCAGTATGGGGCCCCAGCATTTT TRBJ1-5 . . TRBV7-9
CASSQGLAPTYEQYF TGCGCCAGCAGCCAAGGACTAGCGCCTACCTACGAGCAGTACTTC TRBJ2-7 TRBD2 . TRBV4-1
CASSYIKLAPETQYF TGTGCCAGCAGTTACATCAAACTAGCTCCAGAGACCCAGTACTTC TRBJ2-5 . . TRBV6-6
CASSLGSAVTEAFF TGCGCCAGCAGCTTGGGATCGGCGGTCACTGAAGCTTTCTTT TRBJ1-1 . . TRBV5-1
CASSLSLTSGVDSQYF TGTGCCAGCAGTTTATCCCTAACTAGCGGGGTCGACTCCCAGTACTTC TRBJ2-5 TRBD2 . TRBV12-3/TRBV12-4
CASTSGRDRQETQYF . TRBJ2-5 . . TRBV3-1
CASSQDPKTGPAFYGYTF TGTGCCAGCAGCCAGGACCCCAAGACAGGCCCTGCGTTCTATGGCTACACCTTC TRBJ1-2 . . TRBV4-2
CSVDTGDGYTF TGCAGCGTTGACACAGGGGATGGCTACACCTTC TRBJ1-2 TRBD1 . TRBV29-1
CASSLVIGQESQPQHF TGCGCCAGCAGCTTGGTGATCGGACAGGAAAGTCAGCCCCAGCATTTT TRBJ1-5 TRBD1 once TRBV5-1
CASSSRDSRGPTGELFF TGTGCCAGCAGCTCACGGGACTCCCGGGGTCCTACCGGGGAGCTGTTTTTT TRBJ2-2 . once TRBV5-4
CASSLQKGLGELFF TGTGCCAGCAGCTTACAGAAAGGACTCGGGGAGCTGTTTTTT TRBJ2-2 . . TRBV7-9
CSVRDIEAFF TGCAGCGTTAGGGACATTGAAGCTTTCTTT TRBJ1-1 . . TRBV29-1
CASSDKRDYEQYF TGTGCCAGCAGTGATAAGAGAGACTACGAGCAGTACTTC TRBJ2-7 . . TRBV2
CASSSGGEPGNTIYF TGTGCCAGCAGTTCGGGGGGGGAGCCTGGAAACACCATATATTTT TRBJ1-3 . . TRBV12-3/TRBV12-4
CASSLVGGAQETQYF TGTGCCAGCAGCTTAGTTGGGGGGGCTCAAGAGACCCAGTACTTC TRBJ2-5 . . TRBV7-9
CASSIGGGDYTF TGTGCCAGCAGCATCGGGGGTGGTGACTACACCTTC TRBJ1-2 . few TRBV7-3
CSARELIRPNTQYF TGCAGTGCTAGAGAACTAATACGGCCCAATACGCAGTATTTT TRBJ2-3 . . TRBV20-1
CSAAGLQETQYF TGCAGCGCAGCGGGGCTTCAAGAGACCCAGTACTTC TRBJ2-5 TRBD2 . TRBV29-1
CASSLEWDSSYEQYF TGTGCCAGCAGCTTGGAGTGGGATTCCTCCTACGAGCAGTACTTC TRBJ2-7 . . TRBV5-4
CASSPPWENTEAFF TGTGCCAGCAGCCCCCCCTGGGAGAACACTGAAGCTTTCTTT TRBJ1-1 . . TRBV7-9
CASSLQGKGELEQFF TGTGCCAGCAGCTTGCAGGGGAAGGGAGAGCTAGAGCAGTTCTTC TRBJ2-1 . . TRBV5-6